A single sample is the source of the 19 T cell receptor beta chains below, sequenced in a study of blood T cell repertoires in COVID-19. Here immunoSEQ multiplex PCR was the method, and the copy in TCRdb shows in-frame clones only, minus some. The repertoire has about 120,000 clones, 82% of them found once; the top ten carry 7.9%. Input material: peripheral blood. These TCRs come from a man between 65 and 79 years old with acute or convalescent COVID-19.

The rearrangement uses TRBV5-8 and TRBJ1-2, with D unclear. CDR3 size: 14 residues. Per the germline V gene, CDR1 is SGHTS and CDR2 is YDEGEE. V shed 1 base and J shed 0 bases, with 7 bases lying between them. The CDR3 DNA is TGTGCCAGCAGCTTGCGACAACCTAACTATGGCTACACCTTC. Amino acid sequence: CASSLRQPNYGYTF.

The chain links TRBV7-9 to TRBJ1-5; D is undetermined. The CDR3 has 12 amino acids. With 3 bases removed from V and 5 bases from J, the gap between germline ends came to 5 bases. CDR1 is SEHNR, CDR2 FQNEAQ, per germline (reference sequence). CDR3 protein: CASSFRDQPQHF. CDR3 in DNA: TGTGCCAGCAGCTTCCGGGATCAGCCCCAGCATTTT.

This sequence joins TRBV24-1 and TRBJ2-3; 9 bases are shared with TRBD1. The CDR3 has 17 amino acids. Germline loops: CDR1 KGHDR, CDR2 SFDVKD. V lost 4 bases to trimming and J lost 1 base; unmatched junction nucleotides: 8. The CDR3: CATSDFVRDRGTDTQYF. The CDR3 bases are TGTGCCACCAGTGACTTCGTCCGGGACAGGGGCACAGATACGCAGTATTTT.

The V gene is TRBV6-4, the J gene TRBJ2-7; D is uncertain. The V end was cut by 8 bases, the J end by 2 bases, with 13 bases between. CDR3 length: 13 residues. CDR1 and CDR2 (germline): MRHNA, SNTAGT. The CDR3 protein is CASRPRIAYEQYF. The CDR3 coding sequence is TGTGCCAGCCGTCCGAGGATCGCCTACGAGCAGTACTTC.

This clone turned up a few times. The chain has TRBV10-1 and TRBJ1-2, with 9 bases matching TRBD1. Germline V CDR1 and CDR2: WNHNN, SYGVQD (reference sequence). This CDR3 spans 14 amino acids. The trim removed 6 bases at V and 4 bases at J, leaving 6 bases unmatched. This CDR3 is CASRETGGTYGYTF. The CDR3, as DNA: TGCGCCAGCAGAGAGACAGGGGGAACCTATGGCTACACCTTC.

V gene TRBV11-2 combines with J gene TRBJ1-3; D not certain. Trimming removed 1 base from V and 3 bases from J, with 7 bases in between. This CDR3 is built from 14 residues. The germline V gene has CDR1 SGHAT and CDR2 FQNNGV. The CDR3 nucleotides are TGTGCCAGCAGCTTAGTAAATTATGGAAACACCATATATTTT. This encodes CASSLVNYGNTIYF. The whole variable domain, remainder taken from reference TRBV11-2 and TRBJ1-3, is EAGVAQSPRYKIIEKRQSVAFWCNPISGHATLYWYQQILGQGPKLLIQFQNNGVVDDSQLPKDRFSAERLKGVDSTLKIQPAKLEDSAVYLCASSLVNYGNTIYFGEGSWLTVV.

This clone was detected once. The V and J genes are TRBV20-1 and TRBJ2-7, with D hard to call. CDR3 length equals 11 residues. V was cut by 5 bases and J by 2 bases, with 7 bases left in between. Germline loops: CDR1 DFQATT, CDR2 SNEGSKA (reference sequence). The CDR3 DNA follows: TGCAGTGCTTCCCGGGCCTACGAGCAGTACTTC. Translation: CSASRAYEQYF.

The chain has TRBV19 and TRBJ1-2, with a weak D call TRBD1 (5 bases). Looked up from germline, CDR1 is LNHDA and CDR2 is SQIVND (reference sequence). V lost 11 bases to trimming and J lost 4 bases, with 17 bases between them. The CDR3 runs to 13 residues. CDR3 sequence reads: CAGHGGGTYGYTF. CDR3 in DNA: TGTGCCGGCCATGGGGGGGGAACCTATGGCTACACCTTC. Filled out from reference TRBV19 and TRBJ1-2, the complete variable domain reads DGGITQSPKYLFRKEGQNVTLSCEQNLNHDAMYWYRQDPGQGLRLIYYSQIVNDFQKGDIAEGYSVSREKKESFPLTVTSAQKNPTAFYLCAGHGGGTYGYTFGSGTRLTVV.

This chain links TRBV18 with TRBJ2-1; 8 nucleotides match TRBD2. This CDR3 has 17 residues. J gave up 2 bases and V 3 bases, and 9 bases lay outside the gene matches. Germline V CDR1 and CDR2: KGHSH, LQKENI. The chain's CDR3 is CASSPGTSGKTYNEQFF. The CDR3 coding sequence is TGTGCCAGCTCACCGGGAACTAGCGGCAAGACCTACAATGAGCAGTTCTTC.

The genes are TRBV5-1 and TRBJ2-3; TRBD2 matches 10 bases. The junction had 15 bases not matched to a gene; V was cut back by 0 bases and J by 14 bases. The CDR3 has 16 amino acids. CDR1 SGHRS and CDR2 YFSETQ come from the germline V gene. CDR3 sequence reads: CASSLVSSGGGTSVYF. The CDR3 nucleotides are TGCGCCAGCAGCTTGGTGTCTAGCGGGGGTGGAACGTCGGTGTATTTT.

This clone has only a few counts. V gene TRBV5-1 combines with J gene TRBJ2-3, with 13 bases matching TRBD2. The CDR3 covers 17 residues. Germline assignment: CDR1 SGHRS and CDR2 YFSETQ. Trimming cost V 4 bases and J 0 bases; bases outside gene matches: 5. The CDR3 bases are TGCGCCAGCAGCCGGGGGACTAGCGGGACAAGCACAGATACGCAGTATTTT. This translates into CASSRGTSGTSTDTQYF.

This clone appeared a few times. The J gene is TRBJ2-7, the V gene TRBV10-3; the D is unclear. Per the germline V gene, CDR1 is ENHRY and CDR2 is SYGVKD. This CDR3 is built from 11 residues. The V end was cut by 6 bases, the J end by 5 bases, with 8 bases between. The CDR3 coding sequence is TGTGCCATCAGGGGCGCCCACGAGCAGTACTTC. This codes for CAIRGAHEQYF.

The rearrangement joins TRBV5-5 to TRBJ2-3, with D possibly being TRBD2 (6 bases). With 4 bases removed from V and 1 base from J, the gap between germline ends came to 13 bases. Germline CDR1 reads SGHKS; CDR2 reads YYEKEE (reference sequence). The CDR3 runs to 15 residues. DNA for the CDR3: TGTGCCAGCAGCGGGGGGAAGGGCGGCACAGATACGCAGTATTTT. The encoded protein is CASSGGKGGTDTQYF.

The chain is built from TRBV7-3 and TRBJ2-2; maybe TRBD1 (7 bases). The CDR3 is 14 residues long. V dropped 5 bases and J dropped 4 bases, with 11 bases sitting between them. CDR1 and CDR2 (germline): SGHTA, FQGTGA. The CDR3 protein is CASSQGGSTGELFF. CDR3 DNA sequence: TGTGCCAGCAGCCAGGGGGGTAGCACCGGGGAGCTGTTTTTT.

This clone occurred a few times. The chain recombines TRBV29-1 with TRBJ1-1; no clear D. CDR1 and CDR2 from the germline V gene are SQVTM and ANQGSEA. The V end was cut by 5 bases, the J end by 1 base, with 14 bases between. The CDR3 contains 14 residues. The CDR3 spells CSVRTSRQNTEAFF. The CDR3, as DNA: TGCAGCGTTCGGACTTCAAGACAGAACACTGAAGCTTTCTTT.

CDR3 coding DNA: TGTGCCAGCAGCTTCGAGCCGGGAATTGACAATGAGCAGTTCTTC. It codes for CASSFEPGIDNEQFF. The rearrangement uses TRBV5-4 and TRBJ2-1; maybe TRBD2 (5 bases). Trimming cost V 2 bases and J 5 bases, with 14 bases left between them. There are 15 residues in the CDR3. Looked up from germline, CDR1 is SGHNT and CDR2 is YYREEE (reference sequence).

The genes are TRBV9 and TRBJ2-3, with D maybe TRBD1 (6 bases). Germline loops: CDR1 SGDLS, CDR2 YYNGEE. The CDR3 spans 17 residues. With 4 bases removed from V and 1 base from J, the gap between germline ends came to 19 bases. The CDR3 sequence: CASSPTTGYSGTDTQYF. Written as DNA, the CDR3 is TGTGCCAGCAGCCCAACTACAGGGTATTCTGGCACAGATACGCAGTATTTT.

CDR3 residues: CASSSATGNYGYTF. The CDR3 bases are TGCGCCAGCAGCTCAGCGACAGGGAACTATGGCTACACCTTC. This chain connects TRBV5-1 to TRBJ1-2; 7 bases map to TRBD1. Germline lookup yields CDR1 SGHRS and CDR2 YFSETQ. CDR3 length: 14 amino acids. Losses at the gene ends were 3 bases for V and 2 bases for J; bases not matched to a gene: 4.

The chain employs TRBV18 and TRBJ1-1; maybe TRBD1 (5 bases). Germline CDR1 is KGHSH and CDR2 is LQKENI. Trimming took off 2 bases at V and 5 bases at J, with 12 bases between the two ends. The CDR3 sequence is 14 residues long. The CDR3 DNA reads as TGTGCCAGCTCACCAGTCAGGGTGGGGACTGAAGCTTTCTTT. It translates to CASSPVRVGTEAFF.